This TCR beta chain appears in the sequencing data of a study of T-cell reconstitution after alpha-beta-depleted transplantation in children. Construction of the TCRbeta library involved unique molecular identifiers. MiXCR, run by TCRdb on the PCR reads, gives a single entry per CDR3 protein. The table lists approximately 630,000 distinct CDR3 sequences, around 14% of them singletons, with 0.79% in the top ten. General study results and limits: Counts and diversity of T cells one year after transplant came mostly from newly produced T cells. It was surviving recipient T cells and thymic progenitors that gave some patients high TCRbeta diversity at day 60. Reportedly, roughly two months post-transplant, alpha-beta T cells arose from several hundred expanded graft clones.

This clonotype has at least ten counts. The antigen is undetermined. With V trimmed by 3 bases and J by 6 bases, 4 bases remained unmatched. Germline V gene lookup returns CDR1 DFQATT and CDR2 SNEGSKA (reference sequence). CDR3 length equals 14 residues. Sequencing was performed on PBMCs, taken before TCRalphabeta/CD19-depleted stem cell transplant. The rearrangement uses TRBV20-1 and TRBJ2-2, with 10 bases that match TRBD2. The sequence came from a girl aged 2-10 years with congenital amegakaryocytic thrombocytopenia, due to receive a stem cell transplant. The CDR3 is CSASTLAGAGELFF. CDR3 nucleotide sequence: TGCAGTGCTAGTACCCTAGCGGGGGCCGGGGAGCTGTTTTTT.